Following are 16 T cell receptor beta chains from one sample sequenced in a study of PD-1 blockade in mismatch repair-deficient tumors. TCRdb's copy holds only in-frame clones and misses some; the assay was immunoSEQ multiplex PCR. The sample lists over 100,000 clones; 70% to 80% were seen once. Sequenced material: peripheral blood, taken 60 weeks after starting pembrolizumab. The source is an adult with mismatch repair-deficient cancer.

The chain carries TRBV11-2 and TRBJ2-7; D perhaps matches TRBD1 (6 bases). This CDR3 has 12 amino acids. Germline V lookup: CDR1 SGHAT, CDR2 FQNNGV. V lost 5 bases to trimming and J lost 6 bases, with 11 bases between them. The CDR3 spells CASSPNRAEQYF. The CDR3, as DNA: TGTGCCAGCAGCCCAAACAGGGCCGAGCAGTACTTC.

The chain combines TRBV11-2 with TRBJ2-4; D is unclear. CDR1 is SGHAT, CDR2 FQNNGV, per germline. The CDR3 loop spans 12 amino acids. V shed 1 base and J shed 8 bases, with 6 bases lying between them. CDR3 region: CASSLASHIQYF. The CDR3 DNA is TGTGCCAGCAGCTTAGCCAGCCACATTCAGTACTTC.

This clone occurred a few times. This chain's CDR3 is CASCPQGGYNEKLFF. The CDR3 nucleotides are TGCGCCAGCTGCCCTCAGGGGGGTTATAATGAAAAACTGTTTTTT. The gene calls are TRBV5-1 and TRBJ1-4; 7 bases match TRBD1. The CDR3 loop spans 15 amino acids. Germline V CDR1 and CDR2: SGHRS, YFSETQ. With V trimmed by 7 bases and J by 4 bases, 10 bases remained unmatched.

The rearrangement links TRBV5-1 to TRBJ2-1; weak D call: TRBD2 (6 bases). The V gene's germline CDR1 is SGHRS and CDR2 YFSETQ. V lost 0 bases, J lost 3 bases, and 10 bases lay in between. The CDR3 is 15 amino acids. The chain's CDR3 is CASSLVAENYNEQFF. Written as DNA, the CDR3 is TGCGCCAGCAGCTTGGTAGCGGAGAACTACAATGAGCAGTTCTTC.

The rearrangement uses TRBV7-9 and TRBJ2-7; D is unresolved. Germline V lookup: CDR1 SEHNR, CDR2 FQNEAQ (reference sequence). Trimming removed 2 bases at V and 2 bases at J, with 10 bases between. This CDR3 comprises 14 residues. CDR3 sequence: CASSLTQAPYEQYF. The CDR3 DNA reads TGTGCCAGCAGCTTAACGCAGGCCCCCTACGAGCAGTACTTC.

The chain recombines TRBV6-1 with TRBJ2-7; TRBD1 is a possible D gene (6 bases). Trimming took off 0 bases at V and 12 bases at J, with 33 bases between the two ends. Germline CDR1 is MNHNS and CDR2 is SASEGT. CDR3 length: 19 amino acids. CDR3 residues: CASSEARRAVLIYGGLGYF. The DNA of the CDR3 is TGTGCCAGCAGTGAAGCGCGCCGGGCCGTTCTCATCTATGGGGGCTTGGGGTACTTC.

This clone showed up just a few times. This chain connects TRBV7-9 to TRBJ1-5; D not resolved. Looked up from germline, CDR1 is SEHNR and CDR2 is FQNEAQ (reference sequence). There are 12 residues in the CDR3. Trimming removed 5 bases at V and 4 bases at J, with 6 bases between. CDR3 DNA: TGTGCCAGCAGCACCCTTAATCAGCCCCAGCATTTT. Amino acids: CASSTLNQPQHF.

J is TRBJ1-2 and V is TRBV5-5; D may be TRBD1 (5 bases). From germline, CDR1 is SGHKS and CDR2 YYEKEE (reference sequence). CDR3 size: 14 residues. Trimming cost V 0 bases and J 2 bases, with 8 bases left between them. The CDR3 DNA follows: TGTGCCAGCAGCTTGGGGGGCAGAAACTATGGCTACACCTTC. It specifies CASSLGGRNYGYTF.

The rearrangement joins TRBV15 to TRBJ2-7; no definite D call. Germline V CDR1 and CDR2: LNHNV, YYDKDF (reference sequence). The CDR3 extends over 15 amino acids. The V gene lost 0 bases and the J gene lost 0 bases, with 9 bases spanning the gap. The CDR3 DNA follows: TGTGCCACCAGCAGAGATTTCGACAACTCCTACGAGCAGTACTTC. The encoded protein is CATSRDFDNSYEQYF.

The chain recombines TRBV5-1 with TRBJ2-7; TRBD1 aligns across 7 bases. Germline V gives CDR1 SGHRS, CDR2 YFSETQ. This CDR3 has 14 residues. Trimming took 1 base from V and 4 from J; bases not matched to a gene: 5. The CDR3 region is CASSLNPGQYEQYF. The CDR3 nucleotides are TGCGCCAGCAGCTTGAATCCGGGACAGTACGAGCAGTACTTC.

This chain connects TRBV2 to TRBJ1-1, with a tentative D call TRBD1 (5 bases). With 11 bases removed from V and 0 bases from J, the gap between germline ends came to 13 bases. Germline CDR1 is SNHLY and CDR2 is FYNNEI. The CDR3 is 13 residues long. CDR3 amino acids: CAGRQIMNTEAFF. CDR3 DNA: TGTGCCGGCCGACAGATAATGAACACTGAAGCTTTCTTT.

The chain is built from TRBV6-5 and TRBJ2-7; D uncertain. Germline CDR1 is MNHEY and CDR2 is SVGAGI. The CDR3 length is 12 residues. V lost 4 bases and J lost 6, with 10 bases in between. CDR3 amino acids: CASSSILGEQYF. For the CDR3, the DNA is TGTGCCAGCAGTTCCATTCTCGGCGAGCAGTACTTC.

This chain links TRBV9 with TRBJ1-2; TRBD1 might be the D (6 bases). V dropped 0 bases and J dropped 5 bases, with 14 bases sitting between them. Germline assignment: CDR1 SGDLS and CDR2 YYNGEE. The CDR3 extends over 15 amino acids. Here the CDR3 reads CASSVDLGQRYGYTF. The CDR3, as DNA: TGTGCCAGCAGCGTAGATCTGGGACAACGGTATGGCTACACCTTC.

The chain is built from TRBV6-5 and TRBJ2-7, with TRBD1 matching over 8 bases. Germline lookup yields CDR1 MNHEY and CDR2 SVGAGI. The CDR3 has 13 amino acids. Germline trimming cut 2 bases from V and 3 bases from J; bases unmatched to any gene: 0. CDR3 loop: CASSYDRGYEQYF. The DNA for the CDR3 is TGTGCCAGCAGTTACGACAGGGGCTACGAGCAGTACTTC.

The chain has TRBV5-1 and TRBJ1-2, with 10 bases lining up with TRBD1. Germline assignment: CDR1 SGHRS and CDR2 YFSETQ. Germline trimming cut 0 bases from V and 8 bases from J; bases unmatched to any gene: 4. This CDR3 spans 14 amino acids. The CDR3 region has the DNA TGCGCCAGCAGCTTGGGACAGGGGGCTTGGGGCTACACCTTC. Its protein product is CASSLGQGAWGYTF.

The rearrangement links TRBV5-4 to TRBJ1-1; unclear D gene. The CDR3 extends over 13 amino acids. Germline V gene lookup returns CDR1 SGHNT and CDR2 YYREEE (reference sequence). Trimming cost V 2 bases and J 8 bases, with 13 bases left between them. This CDR3 reads CASSLGTETEAFF. CDR3 DNA: TGTGCCAGCAGCTTAGGTACAGAGACCGAAGCTTTCTTT.